This T cell receptor (beta chain) appears in the sequencing data of a study of regulatory T cells in long-lasting Graves disease. This clonotype occurred many times. Trimming left V 6 bases short and J 5 bases short, with 23 bases between. The CDR3 is 16 residues long. Germline V gives CDR1 MDHEN, CDR2 SYDVKM. Time point noted: newly diagnosed GD, antithyroid drugs for less than 3 months. The TCR library was made from RNA that had been extracted from PBMCs in TRIzol. As a group, patients came from one endocrinology department in Xi'an, China. According to the study, TCR beta libraries were built with iRepertoire HTBI primers and CDR3-region Arm-PCR. MiXCR, applied by TCRdb to the multiplex PCR reads, yields one record per CDR3 protein. The data hold roughly 400,000 distinct CDR3 sequences, with about a sixth observed a single time. In addition, the sample was reused for a study of T cells in Graves' hyperthyroidism and ophthalmopathy.

The source is a woman aged 18 to 35 with Graves disease. The J gene is TRBJ2-7, the V gene TRBV28; D might be TRBD1 or TRBD2, each matching 5 bases. The sample consisted of peripheral blood mononuclear cells (PBMCs), taken at new diagnosis, from a patient treated with antithyroid drugs. For the CDR3, the DNA is TGTGCCAGCAGCAGCCAAACGTCCGGGGCCGCGAACGAGCAGTACTTC. It specifies CASSSQTSGAANEQYF.